The 23 T cell receptor beta chains in this list originate from one sample, sequenced in a study of cytomegalovirus exposure and HLA in healthy donors. The primer mix had 60 Vbeta and 13 Jbeta primers. The repertoire was sequenced with immunoSEQ multiplex PCR; TCRdb's copy has only in-frame clones and lacks some. The sample consists of about 99,000 clones, approximately 78% of them appearing once. The sequencing sample was made of PBMCs. The receptors derive from a woman between 40 and 50 years old in good health and CMV-seronegative.

The chain couples TRBV15 to TRBJ2-5; 7 positions agree with TRBD2. V was clipped by 0 bases and J by 4 bases; unmatched bases: 11. This CDR3 region has 17 residues. CDR1 is LNHNV, CDR2 YYDKDF, per germline (reference sequence). In DNA form, the CDR3 reads TGTGCCACCAGCAGAGACCAGAGCGGGGCTCGAGTAGAGACCCAGTACTTC. Translating gives CATSRDQSGARVETQYF.

V gene TRBV15 combines with J gene TRBJ2-3; the match to TRBD2 covers 7 bases. V lost 3 bases to trimming and J lost 3 bases; unmatched junction nucleotides: 6. This CDR3 is built from 15 residues. The germline V gene encodes CDR1 LNHNV and CDR2 YYDKDF (reference sequence). This chain's CDR3 is CATSSFASGTDTQYF. The CDR3 coding sequence is TGTGCCACCAGCAGTTTTGCTAGCGGAACAGATACGCAGTATTTT.

CDR3 DNA sequence: TGTGCCAGTGTGGGACAGACGAACACTGAAGCTTTCTTT. Its protein product is CASVGQTNTEAFF. The chain is built from TRBV19 and TRBJ1-1; the match to TRBD1 covers 7 bases. V gave up 8 bases and J gave up 1 base; unmatched junction bases: 4. The CDR3 has 13 amino acids. Germline values: CDR1 LNHDA, CDR2 SQIVND (reference sequence).

This clone was counted a single time. This chain joins TRBV9 and TRBJ1-5; D remains ambiguous. V dropped 1 base and J dropped 5 bases, with 13 bases sitting between them. Germline-derived CDR1 and CDR2 are SGDLS and YYNGEE. This CDR3 has 15 residues. CDR3 in amino acids: CASSVSGEYYQPQHF. The CDR3 nucleotides read TGTGCCAGCAGCGTAAGCGGGGAGTACTATCAGCCCCAGCATTTT.

The chain uses TRBV7-2 and TRBJ2-5; D is possibly TRBD1 (6 bases). V was cut by 2 bases and J by 4 bases, with 11 bases left in between. The CDR3 consists of 14 residues. From germline, CDR1 is SGHTA and CDR2 FQGNSA. The chain's CDR3 is CASSLYGQPETQYF. The CDR3 DNA reads TGTGCCAGCAGCTTATACGGACAGCCAGAGACCCAGTACTTC. Full variable domain (remainder filled in from reference TRBV7-2 and TRBJ2-5): GAGVSQSPSNKVTEKGKDVELRCDPISGHTALYWYRQSLGQGLEFLIYFQGNSAPDKSGLPSDRFSAERTGGSVSTLTIQRTQQEDSAVYLCASSLYGQPETQYFGPGTRLLVL.

V and J are TRBV29-1 and TRBJ1-2; 7 bases agree with TRBD1. Germline CDR1 reads SQVTM; CDR2 reads ANQGSEA. The CDR3 has 14 residues. The ends lost 3 bases at V and 3 bases at J; junction bases unmatched: 7. The CDR3 DNA reads TGCAGCGTTGAGATAGGGGGCGCCGACTATGGCTACACCTTC. It codes for CSVEIGGADYGYTF.

In nucleotides, the CDR3 is TGTGCCAGCAGTTCCCTGGCTGTCTCCTACAATGAGCAGTTCTTC. Translating gives CASSSLAVSYNEQFF. The chain recombines TRBV27 with TRBJ2-1; D is unresolved. The CDR3 extends over 15 amino acids. CDR1 is MNHEY and CDR2 is SMNVEV in the germline V gene (reference sequence). V shed 4 bases and J shed 0 bases, with 10 bases lying between them.

The V call is TRBV7-2, the J call TRBJ2-1; possible D gene TRBD2, 6 bases. The CDR3 is 16 residues long. Trimming took off 5 bases at V and 4 bases at J, with 18 bases between the two ends. CDR1 and CDR2 (germline): SGHTA, FQGNSA. This CDR3 is CASSRTGDRNYNEQFF. CDR3 DNA: TGTGCCAGCAGCAGAACGGGAGACCGAAATTACAATGAGCAGTTCTTC.

V and J are TRBV18 and TRBJ2-7; 16 nucleotides agree with TRBD2. The CDR3 sequence is 18 residues long. V shed 0 bases and J 4 bases; nucleotides not matched to a gene: 6. The germline gives CDR1 KGHSH, CDR2 LQKENI. The chain's CDR3 is CASSPPGLAGGAGYEQYF. CDR3 sequence (DNA): TGTGCCAGCTCACCACCGGGACTAGCGGGAGGGGCCGGGTACGAGCAGTACTTC.

This chain joins TRBV19 and TRBJ1-4; D gene unclear. V dropped 1 base and J dropped 8 bases, with 14 bases sitting between them. Germline assignment: CDR1 LNHDA and CDR2 SQIVND (reference sequence). The CDR3 covers 15 residues. As DNA, the CDR3 is TGTGCCAGTAGTATAGTCTTGTCCCGAGGGGAAAAACTGTTTTTT. Encoded protein: CASSIVLSRGEKLFF.

This chain uses TRBV6-5 with TRBJ1-2; 7 bases match TRBD1. Germline V gene sequence: CDR1 MNHEY, CDR2 SVGAGI. With V trimmed by 0 bases and J by 3 bases, 1 base remained unmatched. The CDR3 covers 14 residues. CDR3 sequence reads: CASSYSTGYYGYTF. The CDR3 nucleotides read TGTGCCAGCAGTTACTCGACAGGGTACTATGGCTACACCTTC.

Turning to this clone: Additional DNA sequences in this sample encode the identical CDR3. The gene calls are TRBV27 and TRBJ2-1; TRBD2 is a possible D gene (6 bases). V was pared by 2 bases and J by 1 base, with 6 bases between. The CDR3 has 14 residues. Looked up from germline, CDR1 is MNHEY and CDR2 is SMNVEV (reference sequence). The CDR3 coding sequence is TGTGCCAGCAGTTTAGCGGGATCCTACAATGAGCAGTTCTTC. Translation: CASSLAGSYNEQFF.

J is TRBJ1-3 and V is TRBV19; no clear D gene. Looked up from germline, CDR1 is LNHDA and CDR2 is SQIVND (reference sequence). V lost 6 bases to trimming and J lost 0 bases, with 9 bases between them. The CDR3 consists of 14 residues. CDR3 coding DNA: TGTGCCAGTAGGCTCGGGATCTCTGGAAACACCATATATTTT. It encodes CASRLGISGNTIYF.

The chain combines TRBV2 with TRBJ1-1; 8 nucleotides line up with TRBD1. Germline trimming cut 8 bases from V and 5 bases from J; bases unmatched to any gene: 10. The CDR3 loop spans 14 amino acids. Germline CDR1 reads SNHLY; CDR2 reads FYNNEI. The CDR3 region has the DNA TGTGCCAGCCACCAACAGGGGGGGTTAACTGAAGCTTTCTTT. Its translation is CASHQQGGLTEAFF.

The chain joins TRBV28 to TRBJ2-3, with TRBD1 matching 9 bases. Germline CDR1 MDHEN, CDR2 SYDVKM. This CDR3 is built from 17 residues. V trimming: 2 bases; J trimming: 5 bases; junction bases outside the gene matches: 11. This CDR3 reads CASSLGGTGSPLDTQYF. DNA for the CDR3: TGTGCCAGCAGTTTAGGGGGGACAGGGAGTCCCCTAGATACGCAGTATTTT.

The CDR3 sequence: CASRSGRDTQYF. The CDR3 bases are TGTGCCAGCAGAAGCGGGAGGGATACGCAGTATTTT. The chain is built from TRBV7-8 and TRBJ2-3; 9 bases line up with TRBD2. The germline gives CDR1 SGHVS, CDR2 FQNEAQ. V shed 6 bases and J 6 bases; nucleotides not matched to a gene: 1. The CDR3 runs to 12 residues.

With regard to this clone: Germline is not matched at one junction end, which may reflect a read error. The chain recombines TRBV7-9 with TRBJ1-3, with TRBD1 identical over 10 bases. The CDR3 loop spans 17 amino acids. CDR1 is SEHNR and CDR2 is FQNEAQ in the germline V gene (reference sequence). The CDR3 DNA sequence: TGTTCCAGCAGCCCCCCGGGACAGGGGCTCGGTGGAAACACCATATATTTT. Translated, it gives CSSSPPGQGLGGNTIYF.

The rearrangement links TRBV11-2 to TRBJ2-1; 9 nucleotides match TRBD2. Trimming cost V 0 bases and J 11 bases; bases outside gene matches: 14. Germline CDR1 and CDR2: SGHAT and FQNNGV. The CDR3 totals 17 residues. CDR3 sequence reads: CASSLDRYSGRTDKQFF. CDR3 nucleotides: TGTGCCAGCAGCTTAGATCGATACAGCGGGAGGACTGATAAGCAGTTCTTC.

To note about this clone: The sample carries other DNA sequences with the same CDR3. V and J are TRBV9 and TRBJ2-1; a weak D match, TRBD2 (5 bases). Germline CDR1 SGDLS, CDR2 YYNGEE. This CDR3 has 15 residues. V shed 3 bases and J shed 0 bases, with 10 bases lying between them. The CDR3 loop is CASSESGSSYNEQFF. The CDR3, as DNA: TGTGCCAGCAGCGAAAGCGGAAGCTCCTACAATGAGCAGTTCTTC. Based on the CDR3 plus reference TRBV9 and TRBJ2-1, the full variable domain is DSGVTQTPKHLITATGQRVTLRCSPRSGDLSVYWYQQSLDQGLQFLIQYYNGEERAKGNILERFSAQQFPDLHSELNLSSLELGDSALYFCASSESGSSYNEQFFGPGTRLTVL.

The V call is TRBV11-2, the J call TRBJ2-7; D remains unclear. This CDR3 contains 12 residues. Germline CDR1 is SGHAT and CDR2 is FQNNGV. V was shortened by 5 bases and J by 0 bases, with 5 bases between the two germline ends. The CDR3 bases are TGTGCCAGCAGCCCCCACTCCTACGAGCAGTACTTC. It is translated as CASSPHSYEQYF. Variable domain in full (rest from reference TRBV11-2 and TRBJ2-7): EAGVAQSPRYKIIEKRQSVAFWCNPISGHATLYWYQQILGQGPKLLIQFQNNGVVDDSQLPKDRFSAERLKGVDSTLKIQPAKLEDSAVYLCASSPHSYEQYFGPGTRLTVT.

The rearrangement joins TRBV25-1 to TRBJ2-1; 12 nucleotides match TRBD2. Germline values: CDR1 MGHDK, CDR2 SYGVNS. The CDR3 consists of 16 residues. The J segment lost 9 bases and the V segment lost 6 bases, leaving 12 bases of the junction unmatched. CDR3 in amino acids: CASSPLTSGSRSEQFF. CDR3 nucleotides: TGTGCCAGCAGCCCCCTGACTAGCGGGAGCCGTAGTGAGCAGTTCTTC.

This clone appeared a single time. V gene TRBV4-2 combines with J gene TRBJ2-7; the match to TRBD2 covers 11 bases. With 5 bases clipped from V and 6 bases from J, the junction kept 12 bases outside the gene matches. The CDR3 loop spans 16 amino acids. Germline values: CDR1 LGHNA, CDR2 YNFKEQ. For the CDR3, the DNA is TGTGCCAGCAGCGCCGATACTAGCGGGAGTATGGGCGAGCAGTACTTC. Its protein product is CASSADTSGSMGEQYF.

This clone was seen just once. The chain joins TRBV9 to TRBJ2-7; D perhaps matches TRBD1 (5 bases). The CDR3 is made up of 16 amino acids. The V and J ends lost 0 bases and 3 bases respectively, with 16 bases between them. CDR1 is SGDLS, CDR2 YYNGEE, per germline. This chain's CDR3 is CASSVGEVLGDYEQYF. CDR3 nucleotide sequence: TGTGCCAGCAGCGTAGGAGAAGTCTTAGGGGACTACGAGCAGTACTTC.